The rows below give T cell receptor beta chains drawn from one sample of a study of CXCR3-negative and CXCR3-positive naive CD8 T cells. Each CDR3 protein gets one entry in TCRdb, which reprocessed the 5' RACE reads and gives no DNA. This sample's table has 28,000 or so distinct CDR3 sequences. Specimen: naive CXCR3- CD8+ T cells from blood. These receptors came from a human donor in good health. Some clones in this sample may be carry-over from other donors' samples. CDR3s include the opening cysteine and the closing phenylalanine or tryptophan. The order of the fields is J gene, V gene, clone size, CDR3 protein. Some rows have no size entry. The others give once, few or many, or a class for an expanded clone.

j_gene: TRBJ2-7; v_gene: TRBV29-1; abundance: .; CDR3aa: CSVELQTYEQYF
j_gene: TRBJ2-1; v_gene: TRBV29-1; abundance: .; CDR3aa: CSAEGTSGANEQFF
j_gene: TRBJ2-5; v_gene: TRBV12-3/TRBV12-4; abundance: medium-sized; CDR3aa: CASTPGDLQETQYF
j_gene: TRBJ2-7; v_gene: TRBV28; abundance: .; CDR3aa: CASMGNPYEQYF
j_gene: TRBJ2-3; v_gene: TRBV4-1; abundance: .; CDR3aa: CASSMVGTDTQYF
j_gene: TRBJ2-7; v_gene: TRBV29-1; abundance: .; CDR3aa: CSVAGGLSNYEQYF
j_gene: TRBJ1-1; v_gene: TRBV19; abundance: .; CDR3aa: CASSILDRASTEAFF
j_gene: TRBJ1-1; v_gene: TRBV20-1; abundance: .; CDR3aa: CSARAGLDTEAFF
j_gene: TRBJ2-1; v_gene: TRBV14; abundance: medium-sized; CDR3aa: CASSQAPGVESSYNEQFF
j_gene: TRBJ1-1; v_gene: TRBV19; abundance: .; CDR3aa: CASRPFGQRRSETEAFF
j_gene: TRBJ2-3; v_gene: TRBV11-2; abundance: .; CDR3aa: CASSLGPGGPHTQYF
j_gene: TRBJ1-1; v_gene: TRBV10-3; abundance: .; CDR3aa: CATLPNRANTEAFF
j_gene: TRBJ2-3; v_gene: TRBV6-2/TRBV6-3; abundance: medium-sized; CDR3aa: CASSYSTSTDTQYF
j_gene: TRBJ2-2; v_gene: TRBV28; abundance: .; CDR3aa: CASSPGGAGELFF
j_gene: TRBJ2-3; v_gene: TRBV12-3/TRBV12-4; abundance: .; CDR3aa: CASSLEGGAYTQYF
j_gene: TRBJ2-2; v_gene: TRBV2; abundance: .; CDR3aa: CASSLGDRGPFGTGELFF
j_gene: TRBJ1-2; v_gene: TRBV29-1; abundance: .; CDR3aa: CSVGQPAIGYTF
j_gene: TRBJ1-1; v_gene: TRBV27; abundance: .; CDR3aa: CASGDRGNTEAFF
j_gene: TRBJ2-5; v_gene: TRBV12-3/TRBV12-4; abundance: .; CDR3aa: CASSYGAPVGRETQYF
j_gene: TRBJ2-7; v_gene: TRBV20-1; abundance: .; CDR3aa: CSARVDGGYEQYF
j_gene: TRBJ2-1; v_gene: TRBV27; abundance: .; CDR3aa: CASSSETSGVPYNEQFF
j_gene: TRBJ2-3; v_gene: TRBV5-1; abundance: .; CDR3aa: CASSLEGHRTDTQYF
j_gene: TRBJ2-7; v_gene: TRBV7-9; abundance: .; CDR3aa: CASSLGFEERGAEQYF
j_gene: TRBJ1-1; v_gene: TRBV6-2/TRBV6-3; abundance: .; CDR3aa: CASSYSWDRGYTEAFF
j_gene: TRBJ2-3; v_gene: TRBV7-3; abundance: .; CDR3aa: CASSSLAGDGTDTQYF
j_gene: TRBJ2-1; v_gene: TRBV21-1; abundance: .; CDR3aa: CASSKEADEQFF
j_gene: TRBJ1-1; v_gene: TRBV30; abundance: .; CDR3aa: CAWTINLGIEAFF
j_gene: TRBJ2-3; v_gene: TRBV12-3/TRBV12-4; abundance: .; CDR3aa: CASSGGTSEGPTSTDTQYF
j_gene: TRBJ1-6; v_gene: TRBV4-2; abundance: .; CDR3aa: CASSQVGTASAISSPLHF
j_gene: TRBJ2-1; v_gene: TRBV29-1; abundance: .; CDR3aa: CSALQEENWNEQFF
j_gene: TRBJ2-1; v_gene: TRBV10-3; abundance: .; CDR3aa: CADPSEAPNEQFF
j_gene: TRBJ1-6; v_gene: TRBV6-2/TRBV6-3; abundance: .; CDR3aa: CASSYAVSPLHF
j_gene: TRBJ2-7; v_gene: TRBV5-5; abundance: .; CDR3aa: CASRASGSYEQYF
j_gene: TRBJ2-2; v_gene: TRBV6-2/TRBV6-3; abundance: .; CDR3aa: CASSYGAEYYTGELFF
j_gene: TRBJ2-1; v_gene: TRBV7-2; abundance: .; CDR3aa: CASIPGLGYNEQFF
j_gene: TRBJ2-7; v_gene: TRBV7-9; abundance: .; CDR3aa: CASSSRDSPYEQYF
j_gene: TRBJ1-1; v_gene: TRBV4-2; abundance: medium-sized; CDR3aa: CASSDRDGWHTEAFF
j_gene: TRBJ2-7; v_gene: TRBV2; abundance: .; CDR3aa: CAIARTGTSYEQYF
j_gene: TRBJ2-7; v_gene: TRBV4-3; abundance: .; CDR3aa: CASSPGRTGVYEQYF
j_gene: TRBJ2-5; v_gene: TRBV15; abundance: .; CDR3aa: CATSRSRGRQETQYF
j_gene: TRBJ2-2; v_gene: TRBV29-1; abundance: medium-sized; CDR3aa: CSVLNTGELFF
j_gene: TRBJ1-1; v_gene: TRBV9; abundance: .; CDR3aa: CASSAWGGTNTEAFF
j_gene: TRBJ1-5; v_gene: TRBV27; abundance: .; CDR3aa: CASSFQGAQPQHF
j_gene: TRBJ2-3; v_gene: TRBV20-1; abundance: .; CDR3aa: CSARVRTSGLSTDTQYF
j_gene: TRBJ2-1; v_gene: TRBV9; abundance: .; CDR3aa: CASSARDTNEQFF
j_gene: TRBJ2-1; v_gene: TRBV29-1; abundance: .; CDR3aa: CSVQISWEEQFF
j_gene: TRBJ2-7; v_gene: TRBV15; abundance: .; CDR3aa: CATSRVSPVNEQYF
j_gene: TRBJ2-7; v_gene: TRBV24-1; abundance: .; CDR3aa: CATAAGGDYEQYF
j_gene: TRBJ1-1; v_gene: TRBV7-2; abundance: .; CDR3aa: CASSLAPLGQGLEAFF
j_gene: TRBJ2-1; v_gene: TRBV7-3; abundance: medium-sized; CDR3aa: CASSLQGSGNEQFF
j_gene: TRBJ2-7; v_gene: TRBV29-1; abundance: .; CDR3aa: CSVKLTGYEQYF
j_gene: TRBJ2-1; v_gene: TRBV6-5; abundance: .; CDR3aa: CASSTLAGARPEQFF
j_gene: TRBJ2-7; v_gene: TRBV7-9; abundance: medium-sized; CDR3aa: CASGDQSSYEQYF
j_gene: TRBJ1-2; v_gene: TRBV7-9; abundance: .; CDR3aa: CASSSTHTGTAVYGYTF
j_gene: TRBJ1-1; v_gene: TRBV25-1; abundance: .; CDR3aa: CASSEMRGTNTEAFF
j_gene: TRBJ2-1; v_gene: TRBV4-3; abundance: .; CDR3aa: CASSQFNNEQFF
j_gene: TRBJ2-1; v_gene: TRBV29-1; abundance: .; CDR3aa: CSVWGHGGETEQFF